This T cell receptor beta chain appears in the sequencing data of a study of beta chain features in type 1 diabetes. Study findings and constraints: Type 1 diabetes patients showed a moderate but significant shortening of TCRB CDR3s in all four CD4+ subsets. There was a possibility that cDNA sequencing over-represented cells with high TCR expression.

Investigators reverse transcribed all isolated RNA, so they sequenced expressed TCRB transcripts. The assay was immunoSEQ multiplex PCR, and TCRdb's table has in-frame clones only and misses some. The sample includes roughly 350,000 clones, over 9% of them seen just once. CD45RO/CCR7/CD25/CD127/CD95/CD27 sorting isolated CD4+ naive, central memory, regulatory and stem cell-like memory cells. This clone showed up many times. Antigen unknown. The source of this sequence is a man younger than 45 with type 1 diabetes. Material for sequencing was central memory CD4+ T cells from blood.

This chain's CDR3 is CASSSRRSGTDTQYF. The CDR3 DNA reads TGTGCCAGCAGTTCTAGAAGGTCTGGCACAGATACGCAGTATTTT. The V gene is TRBV7-2, the J gene TRBJ2-3; unclear D gene. Between the trimmed V and J ends, which lost 6 bases and 1 base, there was a span of 14 bases. Germline CDR1 is SGHTA and CDR2 is FQGNSA. This CDR3 is built from 15 residues.